What follows are 26 T cell receptor beta chains derived from one specimen sequenced in a study of blood T cell repertoires in COVID-19. Clones were sequenced by immunoSEQ multiplex PCR, and TCRdb holds only the in-frame ones, with some missing. The sample holds roughly 120,000 clones, more than 80% seen once. The sequencing input was peripheral blood. The source of these receptors is a woman aged 60 to 75 with acute or convalescent COVID-19.

The chain links TRBV3-1 (or the pseudogene TRBV3-2) to TRBJ1-2; D remains unclear. CDR1 and CDR2 from the germline V gene are LGHDT and YNNKEL (reference sequence). Between the trimmed V and J ends, which lost 2 bases and 8 bases, there was a span of 12 bases. This CDR3 has 13 residues. The CDR3 protein is CASSQLRFWGYTF. The CDR3 bases are TGTGCCAGCAGCCAACTACGGTTTTGGGGCTACACCTTC.

The rearrangement links TRBV20-1 to TRBJ2-1; D gene unclear. In germline, CDR1 is DFQATT, CDR2 SNEGSKA (reference sequence). V was shortened by 3 bases and J by 9 bases, with 21 bases between the two germline ends. The CDR3 is 15 residues long. The CDR3 loop reads CSASGDSSFLPEQFF. CDR3 sequence (DNA): TGCAGTGCTAGTGGCGACTCCAGTTTCTTACCTGAGCAGTTCTTC.

The V and J genes are TRBV29-1 and TRBJ2-1; no clear D gene. V was cut by 4 bases and J by 8 bases, with 15 bases left in between. Germline CDR1 is SQVTM and CDR2 is ANQGSEA. This CDR3 region has 13 residues. The CDR3 DNA is TGCAGCGTTGTGAGACCCGACCGGGATGAGCAGTTCTTC. This gives the protein CSVVRPDRDEQFF.

The V call is TRBV24-1, the J call TRBJ1-5; D call uncertain. Trimming shortened V by 10 bases and J by 1 base, and 19 bases separated the two germline ends. Germline CDR1 reads KGHDR; CDR2 reads SFDVKD. The CDR3 spans 16 residues. The CDR3 is CATLLCRISSNQPQHF. The CDR3, as DNA: TGTGCCACTTTACTCTGCAGGATTTCGAGCAATCAGCCCCAGCATTTT.

This chain connects TRBV5-5 to TRBJ1-3; 7 nucleotides line up with TRBD1. In germline, CDR1 is SGHKS, CDR2 YYEKEE (reference sequence). The ends lost 0 bases at V and 0 bases at J; junction bases unmatched: 6. The length of the CDR3 is 17 residues. This CDR3 reads CASSLEGQFLSGNTIYF. For the CDR3, the DNA is TGTGCCAGCAGCTTGGAGGGACAGTTTCTCTCTGGAAACACCATATATTTT. Based on the CDR3 plus reference TRBV5-5 and TRBJ1-3, the full variable domain is DAGVTQSPTHLIKTRGQQVTLRCSPISGHKSVSWYQQVLGQGPQFIFQYYEKEERGRGNFPDRFSARQFPNYSSELNVNALLLGDSALYLCASSLEGQFLSGNTIYFGEGSWLTVV.

The rearrangement uses TRBV3-1 (or the pseudogene TRBV3-2) and TRBJ1-2; D perhaps matches TRBD1 (6 bases). V lost 4 bases, J lost 8 bases, and 17 bases lay in between. Germline CDR1 reads LGHDT; CDR2 reads YNNKEL (reference sequence). The CDR3 sequence is 14 residues long. For the CDR3, the DNA is TGTGCCAGCAGCCGATCGTCCCGGACAGACGGCTACACCTTC. Its translation is CASSRSSRTDGYTF.

The chain is built from TRBV4-2 and TRBJ2-7; 9 nucleotides line up with TRBD2. V trimming: 1 base; J trimming: 1 base; junction bases outside the gene matches: 5. The length of the CDR3 is 16 residues. The germline gives CDR1 LGHNA, CDR2 YNFKEQ. The CDR3 coding sequence is TGTGCCAGCAGCCAAGTTAGCGGGGGATATTCCTACGAGCAGTACTTC. It encodes CASSQVSGGYSYEQYF.

V gene TRBV6-2 or TRBV6-3 combines with J gene TRBJ1-1, with 9 bases identical to TRBD1. V shed 8 bases and J 6 bases; nucleotides not matched to a gene: 13. The V gene's germline CDR1 is MNHEY and CDR2 SVGEGT. This CDR3 has 15 amino acids. As DNA, the CDR3 is TGTGCCAGCCGCCCGGACAGGGGAGGGTGGGCTGAAGCTTTCTTT. Translation: CASRPDRGGWAEAFF.

The chain recombines TRBV21-1 with TRBJ2-3; no check of the table's D call, TRBD2, against the DNA was made. TRBV21-1 is described as a pseudogene. The CDR3 extends over 17 amino acids. CDR3 protein: CASSKGGAGGPTDTQYF. CDR3 sequence (DNA): TGTGCCAGCAGCAAAGGGGGCGCGGGGGGGCCGACAGATACGCAGTATTTT.

This chain links TRBV18 with TRBJ2-2; 14 bases map to TRBD2. V lost 3 bases to trimming and J lost 4 bases; unmatched junction nucleotides: 4. The CDR3 has 17 amino acids. Germline-derived CDR1 and CDR2 are KGHSH and LQKENI. This CDR3 reads CASSPWTSGGPTGELFF. CDR3 DNA: TGTGCCAGCTCACCCTGGACTAGCGGGGGGCCCACCGGGGAGCTGTTTTTT.

This sequence joins TRBV2 and TRBJ1-1; no reliable D call. Germline CDR1 is SNHLY and CDR2 is FYNNEI. Trimming shortened V by 4 bases and J by 8 bases, and 8 bases separated the two germline ends. The CDR3 is 11 residues long. The CDR3 DNA follows: TGTGCCAGCAGTGCTTCACGGGAAGCTTTCTTT. It translates to CASSASREAFF.

The V call is TRBV6-1, the J call TRBJ1-1, with 8 bases lining up with TRBD1. The CDR3 runs 14 residues. Per germline, CDR1 MNHNS and CDR2 SASEGT. The J segment lost 3 bases and the V segment lost 2 bases, leaving 2 bases of the junction unmatched. The CDR3 DNA is TGTGCCAGCAGTGAACAGGGGGCGGACACTGAAGCTTTCTTT. Its protein product is CASSEQGADTEAFF.

This clone was seen a few times. The chain employs TRBV5-4 and TRBJ1-2, with D possibly matching TRBD1 (5 bases). CDR1 is SGHNT, CDR2 YYREEE, per germline (reference sequence). This CDR3 is built from 14 residues. The V end was cut by 4 bases, the J end by 5 bases, with 15 bases between. The CDR3 DNA reads TGTGCCAGCAGCCCTATGACAGAATTATATGGCTACACCTTC. Translating it yields CASSPMTELYGYTF.

The chain has TRBV30 and TRBJ2-5; perhaps TRBD2 as D (5 bases). V lost 5 bases and J lost 4, with 14 bases in between. There are 13 residues in the CDR3. Germline V gene sequence: CDR1 GTSNPN, CDR2 SVGIG (reference sequence). This chain's CDR3 is CAWAGPEGETQYF. In nucleotides, the CDR3 is TGTGCCTGGGCCGGCCCCGAGGGAGAGACCCAGTACTTC. The variable domain in full, completed from reference TRBV30 and TRBJ2-5, reads SQTIHQWPATLVQPVGSPLSLECTVEGTSNPNLYWYRQAAGRGLQLLFYSVGIGQISSEVPQNLSASRPQDRQFILSSKKLLLSDSGFYLCAWAGPEGETQYFGPGTRLLVL.

This chain connects TRBV27 to TRBJ2-1; no reliable D call. Trimming took off 4 bases at V and 0 bases at J, with 13 bases between the two ends. This CDR3 spans 16 amino acids. Germline loops: CDR1 MNHEY, CDR2 SMNVEV (reference sequence). The CDR3 DNA reads TGTGCCAGCAGTTCTCAACTACTAAGCTCCTACAATGAGCAGTTCTTC. It specifies CASSSQLLSSYNEQFF.

The V gene is TRBV5-6, the J gene TRBJ2-1; 10 bases match TRBD1. The CDR3 has 15 amino acids. Germline CDR1 and CDR2: SGHDT and YYEEEE. The J segment lost 8 bases and the V segment lost 3 bases, leaving 8 bases of the junction unmatched. The CDR3 protein is CASSWDRGDFDEQFF. CDR3 DNA: TGTGCCAGCAGCTGGGACAGGGGAGATTTCGATGAGCAGTTCTTC.

This rearrangement joins TRBV5-5 to TRBJ1-1; 7 bases fit TRBD1. The germline gives CDR1 SGHKS, CDR2 YYEKEE (reference sequence). The CDR3 consists of 14 residues. J lost 1 base, V lost 4 bases, and 4 bases had no gene match. The CDR3 is CASSRQGANTEAFF. The CDR3 nucleotides read TGTGCCAGCAGCCGACAGGGTGCGAACACTGAAGCTTTCTTT. Full variable domain (remainder filled in from reference TRBV5-5 and TRBJ1-1): DAGVTQSPTHLIKTRGQQVTLRCSPISGHKSVSWYQQVLGQGPQFIFQYYEKEERGRGNFPDRFSARQFPNYSSELNVNALLLGDSALYLCASSRQGANTEAFFGQGTRLTVV.

This clone was detected once. The chain recombines TRBV4-1 with TRBJ1-4, with 7 bases fitting TRBD1. V trimming: 4 bases; J trimming: 3 bases; junction bases outside the gene matches: 5. The CDR3 is made up of 15 amino acids. The germline CDR1 and CDR2 sequences are MGHRA and YSYEKL. The CDR3 here is CASSPGQSSNEKLFF. DNA for the CDR3: TGCGCCAGCAGCCCGGGACAGAGTTCTAATGAAAAACTGTTTTTT.

The rearrangement joins TRBV2 to TRBJ1-1, with D perhaps TRBD1 (6 bases). The CDR3 contains 16 residues. The germline V gene encodes CDR1 SNHLY and CDR2 FYNNEI. Between the trimmed V and J ends, which lost 7 bases and 1 base, there was a span of 19 bases. CDR3 DNA sequence: TGTGCCAGCAATAGGCGGGGGCGGACTAAGAACACTGAAGCTTTCTTT. It codes for CASNRRGRTKNTEAFF.

The J gene is TRBJ1-2, the V gene TRBV29-1; 7 bases are shared with TRBD1. Germline CDR1 is SQVTM and CDR2 is ANQGSEA. The CDR3 totals 16 residues. V was pared by 0 bases and J by 0 bases, with 7 bases of the junction left unmatched. The CDR3 is CSVEDPQGPANYGYTF. DNA of the CDR3: TGCAGCGTTGAAGACCCACAGGGGCCAGCTAACTATGGCTACACCTTC.

V usage is TRBV19 and J usage is TRBJ2-1; D ambiguous. Trimming left V 6 bases short and J 3 bases short, with 18 bases between. The CDR3 length is 16 residues. CDR1 LNHDA and CDR2 SQIVND come from the germline V gene (reference sequence). The CDR3 coding sequence is TGTGCCAGTAGATCCTCAACTTCAGGATACTACAATGAGCAGTTCTTC. It yields the protein CASRSSTSGYYNEQFF.

The chain uses TRBV2 and TRBJ2-5, with 8 bases lining up with TRBD1. V lost 4 bases to trimming and J lost 7 bases; unmatched junction nucleotides: 5. This CDR3 has 13 amino acids. CDR1 is SNHLY and CDR2 is FYNNEI in the germline V gene. CDR3 region: CASSGGQAGTQYF. As DNA, the CDR3 is TGTGCCAGCAGTGGGGGACAGGCAGGGACCCAGTACTTC.

This clone came up once. The gene calls are TRBV5-1 and TRBJ2-3, with TRBD1 matching 7 bases. The trim removed 3 bases at V and 2 bases at J, leaving 3 bases unmatched. The CDR3 is 14 residues long. The germline V gene encodes CDR1 SGHRS and CDR2 YFSETQ. CDR3 loop: CASSSGQLTDTQYF. The CDR3 DNA sequence: TGCGCCAGCAGCTCGGGACAGCTCACAGATACGCAGTATTTT.

This clone has just one count. The V and J genes are TRBV19 and TRBJ2-5, with TRBD1 matching 7 bases. The CDR3 sequence is 15 residues long. Trimming cost V 2 bases and J 7 bases; bases outside gene matches: 10. Germline V CDR1 and CDR2: LNHDA, SQIVND (reference sequence). CDR3 in amino acids: CASSIRDSPLATQYF. CDR3 sequence (DNA): TGTGCCAGTAGTATAAGGGACAGCCCCTTGGCGACCCAGTACTTC. Full variable domain (rest looked up from reference TRBV19 and TRBJ2-5): DGGITQSPKYLFRKEGQNVTLSCEQNLNHDAMYWYRQDPGQGLRLIYYSQIVNDFQKGDIAEGYSVSREKKESFPLTVTSAQKNPTAFYLCASSIRDSPLATQYFGPGTRLLVL.

This clone was picked up one time. The genes are TRBV5-4 and TRBJ1-1, with 9 positions matching TRBD1. The CDR3 totals 15 residues. Looked up from germline, CDR1 is SGHNT and CDR2 is YYREEE (reference sequence). V was clipped by 2 bases and J by 5 bases; unmatched bases: 7. The CDR3 DNA reads as TGTGCCAGCAGCTTTCCGGGACAGGGCGGTACTGAAGCTTTCTTT. Translating it yields CASSFPGQGGTEAFF.

The chain employs TRBV20-1 and TRBJ1-4; 9 bases are a match to TRBD1. The J segment lost 8 bases and the V segment lost 3 bases, leaving 10 bases of the junction unmatched. The germline V gene encodes CDR1 DFQATT and CDR2 SNEGSKA (reference sequence). This CDR3 is built from 15 residues. In DNA form, the CDR3 reads TGCAGTGCTAGTAAGACAGGGGGTACAAACGAAAAACTGTTTTTT. Its protein is CSASKTGGTNEKLFF.